Each of the 32 T cell receptor beta chains below was sequenced from the same sample in a study of T-cell reconstitution after alpha-beta-depleted transplantation in children. Study-wide points: T cells produced anew were the main source of T-cell counts and diversity one year after transplant.

Their antigens remain unidentified. The library targeted TCRbeta and was prepared with unique molecular identifiers. Each CDR3 protein gets one entry after TCRdb re-called the PCR reads with MiXCR. The sample shows about 300,000 distinct CDR3 sequences, roughly 7.8% of them seen only once. Sequencing was performed on peripheral blood, taken 360 days after TCRalphabeta/CD19-depleted stem cell transplant. These receptors all come from a female patient aged 2-10 years who had a stem cell transplant for Fanconi anemia, so the T cells may come from the graft donor.

This clonotype was counted ten times or more. This sequence joins TRBV4-1 and TRBJ1-1; D is perhaps TRBD1 (5 bases). Germline V gives CDR1 MGHRA, CDR2 YSYEKL. CDR3 length: 11 residues. Trimming cost V 7 bases and J 10 bases, with 13 bases left between them. CDR3 protein: CASTNWGRAFF. CDR3 coding DNA: TGCGCCAGCACTAATTGGGGGAGAGCTTTCTTT.

The gene calls are TRBV3-1 and TRBJ1-1; D uncertain. The CDR3 is made up of 13 amino acids. Germline V lookup: CDR1 LGHDT, CDR2 YNNKEL (reference sequence). With 4 bases removed from V and 3 bases from J, the gap between germline ends came to 9 bases. CDR3 residues: CASSPILDTEAFF. In DNA form, the CDR3 reads TGTGCCAGCAGCCCCATATTGGACACTGAAGCTTTCTTT. Combining the CDR3 with reference TRBV3-1 and TRBJ1-1 gives the whole variable domain DTAVSQTPKYLVTQMGNDKSIKCEQNLGHDTMYWYKQDSKKFLKIMFSYNNKELIINETVPNRFSPKSPDKAHLNLHINSLELGDSAVYFCASSPILDTEAFFGQGTRLTVV.

As concerns this clonotype: A much larger clone is a single base away; this may be a read error. The CDR3 bases are TGTGCCATCAGCTTTATTTCCCCGGGGTACTCCTACGAGCAGTACTTC. This codes for CAISFISPGYSYEQYF. The chain couples TRBV7-9 to TRBJ2-7, with D possibly TRBD2 on 5 matching bases. CDR3 length: 16 residues. CDR1 is SEHNR and CDR2 is FQNEAQ in the germline V gene (reference sequence).

This clonotype has more than one count but fewer than ten. The V gene is TRBV6-2 or TRBV6-3, the J gene TRBJ2-1, with 11 bases identical to TRBD2. J gave up 1 base and V 0 bases, and 8 bases lay outside the gene matches. Germline V gives CDR1 MNHEY, CDR2 SVGEGT. CDR3 size: 19 residues. The DNA for the CDR3 is TGTGCCAGCAGTTACTCGACACTAGCGGGAGTCCTTTCCTACAATGAGCAGTTCTTC. It specifies CASSYSTLAGVLSYNEQFF.

This clonotype was picked up many times. The chain has TRBV20-1 and TRBJ2-5; TRBD2 matches 13 bases. There are 16 residues in the CDR3. V lost 3 bases to trimming and J lost 0 bases; unmatched junction nucleotides: 4. Germline V gene data show CDR1 as DFQATT and CDR2 as SNEGSKA (reference sequence). The CDR3 nucleotides read TGCAGTGCTAGGGATGGGACTAGCGGGGACCAAGAGACCCAGTACTTC. Protein: CSARDGTSGDQETQYF.

This clonotype appeared many times. CDR3 protein: CASSFLWTDLEAFF. In DNA form, the CDR3 reads TGTGCCAGCAGCTTTTTATGGACAGACCTGGAAGCTTTCTTT. The rearrangement joins TRBV7-2 to TRBJ1-1, with D possibly matching TRBD1 (6 bases). The CDR3 extends over 14 amino acids. The V gene lost 3 bases and the J gene lost 8 bases, with 16 bases spanning the gap. Germline CDR1 and CDR2: SGHTA and FQGNSA.

The J gene is TRBJ2-4, the V gene TRBV7-2; TRBD1 matches at 7 bases. This CDR3 has 13 amino acids. Looked up from germline, CDR1 is SGHTA and CDR2 is FQGNSA. V lost 4 bases and J lost 14; bases outside the gene matches: 11. For the CDR3, the DNA is TGTGCCAGCAGCTCCCTTAGTGGGGACAGAGAGTACTTC. Its translation: CASSSLSGDREYF.

The V and J genes are TRBV2 and TRBJ2-7; D call uncertain. The CDR3 runs 15 residues. The ends were cut back, 7 bases at V and 0 bases at J, with 16 bases in the middle. Germline CDR1 is SNHLY and CDR2 is FYNNEI. The CDR3: CASTSPTVSSYEQYF. The CDR3 nucleotides read TGTGCCAGCACCTCCCCGACTGTGAGCTCCTACGAGCAGTACTTC.

The CDR3: CASSLIGGYGYTF. CDR3 sequence (DNA): TGTGCCAGCAGCCTTATCGGAGGATACGGCTACACCTTC. The V call is TRBV3-1, the J call TRBJ1-2; D gene unclear. Per germline, CDR1 LGHDT and CDR2 YNNKEL (reference sequence). V lost 4 bases to trimming and J lost 8 bases, with 14 bases between them. The CDR3 spans 13 residues.

This clonotype came up many times. CDR3 nucleotide sequence: TGTGCCACCAGCAGAGAGCCACGATCGGGACTAGCGGGGGCCCAAGAGACCCAGTACTTC. This codes for CATSREPRSGLAGAQETQYF. This rearrangement joins TRBV15 to TRBJ2-5; 14 bases fit TRBD2. Trimming at V came to 0 bases and at J to 1 base, leaving 10 bases not matched to a gene. The CDR3 has 20 residues. Germline lookup yields CDR1 LNHNV and CDR2 YYDKDF (reference sequence).

This clonotype appeared many times. This rearrangement joins TRBV5-1 to TRBJ2-2; D perhaps matches TRBD2 (6 bases). The CDR3 has 13 amino acids. The V gene's germline CDR1 is SGHRS and CDR2 YFSETQ. V was pared by 3 bases and J by 4 bases, with 7 bases between. CDR3 region: CASSWGVTGELFF. The CDR3 nucleotides are TGCGCCAGCAGCTGGGGGGTCACCGGGGAGCTGTTTTTT.

The chain links TRBV27 to TRBJ2-1, with 14 bases aligning to TRBD2. V dropped 6 bases and J dropped 0; count of bases not matched to a gene: 10. CDR3 length: 19 residues. Germline CDR1 and CDR2: MNHEY and SMNVEV (reference sequence). CDR3 in amino acids: CASSLRLAGGPSSYNEQFF. In DNA, the CDR3 is TGTGCCAGCAGCCTTAGACTAGCGGGAGGGCCTAGCTCCTACAATGAGCAGTTCTTC.

This clonotype was detected many times. V and J are TRBV7-2 and TRBJ2-6; D is unresolved. V lost 3 bases, J lost 0 bases, and 6 bases lay in between. Germline loops: CDR1 SGHTA, CDR2 FQGNSA. The CDR3 length is 15 residues. The CDR3 loop reads CASSFLGSGANVLTF. The CDR3 DNA reads as TGTGCCAGCAGCTTCCTGGGCTCTGGGGCCAACGTCCTGACTTTC.

This clonotype has ten or more counts. The chain joins TRBV3-1 to TRBJ2-1; D is unresolved. Trimming took off 2 bases at V and 4 bases at J, with 9 bases between the two ends. This CDR3 spans 14 amino acids. Germline CDR1 is LGHDT and CDR2 is YNNKEL (reference sequence). CDR3 protein: CASSQNVGYNEQFF. The CDR3 DNA follows: TGTGCCAGCAGCCAAAATGTGGGGTACAATGAGCAGTTCTTC.

This clonotype was counted between two and nine times. The chain employs TRBV7-2 and TRBJ1-6; D call uncertain. Germline-derived CDR1 and CDR2 are SGHTA and FQGNSA. Trimming pared 0 bases from V and 10 bases from J, leaving 13 bases between. This CDR3 spans 15 amino acids. As DNA, the CDR3 is TGTGCCAGCAGCTTAGCGGAGGGATGGGAGTCACCCCTCCACTTT. It is translated as CASSLAEGWESPLHF.

The CDR3 here is CASSLYGRFGNQPQHF. CDR3 bases: TGTGCCAGCAGTTTATATGGCCGGTTTGGCAATCAGCCCCAGCATTTT. The chain uses TRBV28 and TRBJ1-5; D unresolved. The V end was cut by 1 base, the J end by 2 bases, with 12 bases between. The CDR3 sequence is 16 residues long. The germline gives CDR1 MDHEN, CDR2 SYDVKM.

This clonotype was seen a few times. The rearrangement joins TRBV5-6 to TRBJ2-5; 13 nucleotides match TRBD2. The CDR3 loop spans 16 amino acids. Per the germline V gene, CDR1 is SGHDT and CDR2 is YYEEEE. V was pared by 3 bases and J by 9 bases, with 11 bases of the junction left unmatched. CDR3 sequence: CASSSSGTSGMWPQYF. The CDR3 DNA sequence: TGTGCCAGCAGCTCATCCGGGACTAGCGGGATGTGGCCCCAGTACTTC.

This clonotype came up a few times. The V gene is TRBV2, the J gene TRBJ2-3; D ambiguous. Germline V lookup: CDR1 SNHLY, CDR2 FYNNEI. The CDR3 is made up of 13 amino acids. V dropped 7 bases and J dropped 0 bases, with 8 bases sitting between them. CDR3 protein: CASTARSTDTQYF. The CDR3 bases are TGTGCCAGCACGGCCCGGAGCACAGATACGCAGTATTTT.

In its sample, this clonotype was seen many times. J is TRBJ2-2 and V is TRBV24-1; no clear D gene. The CDR3 contains 12 residues. Germline V gene data show CDR1 as KGHDR and CDR2 as SFDVKD. Trimming took off 4 bases at V and 6 bases at J, with 5 bases between the two ends. In DNA, the CDR3 is TGTGCCACCAGTGAGGGTCCCGGGGAGCTGTTTTTT. Protein sequence: CATSEGPGELFF.

This clonotype was recorded a few times. The rearrangement joins TRBV6-1 to TRBJ2-7; D call uncertain. This CDR3 spans 13 amino acids. Between the trimmed V and J ends, which lost 6 bases and 3 bases, there was a span of 12 bases. Germline V CDR1 and CDR2: MNHNS, SASEGT. CDR3 coding DNA: TGTGCCAGCAGGGTATCGGAACTCTACGAGCAGTACTTC. Amino acid sequence: CASRVSELYEQYF.

The table lists this clonotype with many counts. This chain joins TRBV18 and TRBJ2-1; D is possibly TRBD2 (6 bases). V shed 1 base and J shed 7 bases, with 20 bases lying between them. Germline CDR1 reads KGHSH; CDR2 reads LQKENI. This CDR3 comprises 17 residues. The CDR3 protein is CASSPLGTGDAVNEQFF. The CDR3 nucleotides are TGTGCCAGCTCACCACTTGGTACGGGAGACGCGGTGAATGAGCAGTTCTTC.

This chain uses TRBV7-9 with TRBJ2-7, with D unresolved. Germline V gene data show CDR1 as SEHNR and CDR2 as FQNEAQ (reference sequence). The length of the CDR3 is 16 residues. V lost 0 bases to trimming and J lost 5 bases, with 17 bases between them. The CDR3: CASSLARRAPLDEQYF. Here the CDR3 DNA reads TGTGCCAGCAGCTTAGCGCGCCGGGCCCCCTTAGACGAGCAGTACTTC.

The CDR3 region has the DNA TGTGCCAGCAGATTTCTTAACCGGGACAGGGCACAGCCCCAGCATTTT. Translated: CASRFLNRDRAQPQHF. The rearrangement joins TRBV28 to TRBJ1-5; 9 bases are a match to TRBD1. Unmatched junction bases numbered 13, after V lost 6 bases and J lost 7 bases. The CDR3 loop spans 16 amino acids. Germline CDR1 and CDR2: MDHEN and SYDVKM.

This clonotype was counted at least ten times. V gene TRBV20-1 combines with J gene TRBJ2-3, with D perhaps being TRBD1 or TRBD2 (6 bases each). CDR1 DFQATT and CDR2 SNEGSKA come from the germline V gene (reference sequence). The CDR3 is 14 residues long. CDR3 region: CSVPSRGVTDTQYF. As DNA, the CDR3 is TGCAGCGTTCCCTCAAGGGGGGTCACAGATACGCAGTATTTT.

This clonotype has just a few counts. The chain recombines TRBV7-2 with TRBJ1-5; possible D gene TRBD1, 5 bases. Trimming took 5 bases from V and 7 from J, leaving 15 bases between them. Germline V CDR1 and CDR2: SGHTA, FQGNSA. The length of the CDR3 is 14 residues. The CDR3 region is CASSPLTGTQPQHF. Here the CDR3 DNA reads TGTGCCAGCAGCCCCCTGACGGGGACCCAGCCCCAGCATTTT.

This clonotype was observed a handful of times. This sequence joins TRBV24-1 and TRBJ2-3; 7 bases are a match to TRBD2. The CDR3 contains 16 residues. Germline loops: CDR1 KGHDR, CDR2 SFDVKD. After removal of 5 bases from V and 2 bases from J, the junction contained 9 bases not matched to a gene. The CDR3 is CATSGPGRGSTDTQYF. CDR3 coding DNA: TGTGCCACCAGTGGGCCCGGGCGGGGGTCCACAGATACGCAGTATTTT.

This clonotype was observed at least ten times. J is TRBJ1-1 and V is TRBV5-1; D gene unclear. Germline assignment: CDR1 SGHRS and CDR2 YFSETQ. Trimming cost V 4 bases and J 4 bases, with 11 bases left between them. The CDR3 covers 13 residues. The DNA of the CDR3 is TGCGCCAGCAGCGCCGTTGGGGTCACTGAAGCTTTCTTT. Residues: CASSAVGVTEAFF.

This clonotype turned up a few times. The V gene is TRBV18, the J gene TRBJ2-1; a possible D gene is TRBD2 (6 bases). CDR1 and CDR2 (germline): KGHSH, LQKENI. This CDR3 has 17 amino acids. With 0 bases removed from V and 0 bases from J, the gap between germline ends came to 12 bases. The CDR3 nucleotides read TGTGCCAGCTCACCACCGTCCCGGGGGAGCTCCTACAATGAGCAGTTCTTC. Translation gives CASSPPSRGSSYNEQFF.

This clonotype was observed many times. V usage is TRBV28 and J usage is TRBJ2-7, with D maybe TRBD2 (5 bases). Per germline, CDR1 MDHEN and CDR2 SYDVKM. CDR3 length: 12 residues. V lost 7 bases and J lost 3, with 10 bases in between. The CDR3 sequence: CASKDYNYEQYF. The CDR3 DNA follows: TGTGCCAGCAAAGACTACAACTACGAGCAGTACTTC.

In this sample, this clonotype turned up many times. This chain joins TRBV20-1 and TRBJ2-7, with D uncertain. Germline lookup yields CDR1 DFQATT and CDR2 SNEGSKA (reference sequence). The CDR3 is 14 residues long. V was shortened by 6 bases and J by 3 bases, with 18 bases between the two germline ends. The CDR3 sequence: CSAPDQIGYYEQYF. Written as DNA, the CDR3 is TGCAGTGCCCCAGACCAAATCGGATACTACGAGCAGTACTTC.

This clonotype was counted at least ten times. The V and J genes are TRBV11-2 and TRBJ2-1; D is perhaps TRBD2 (6 bases). Deletions cut 3 bases from V and 4 bases from J, with 13 bases between. This CDR3 has 15 residues. The germline CDR1 and CDR2 sequences are SGHAT and FQNNGV. CDR3 loop: CASSFGRWNYNEQFF. The CDR3 DNA follows: TGTGCCAGCAGCTTTGGGAGGTGGAATTACAATGAGCAGTTCTTC.

As for this clonotype: This may stem from a read error, because a much larger clone lies one nucleotide away. The CDR3 carries no conserved terminal phenylalanine or tryptophan, so it likely arises from a read error. The chain joins TRBV29-1 to TRBJ1-2, with 9 nucleotides matching TRBD1. The CDR3 is made up of 15 amino acids. Germline CDR1 is SQVTM and CDR2 is ANQGSEA. With 0 bases clipped from V and 7 bases from J, the junction kept 9 bases outside the gene matches. CDR3 nucleotide sequence: TGCAGCGTTGAAGAAACACCCGGGACAGGGTCTGGCTACACCCTC. It specifies CSVEETPGTGSGYTL.